This T cell receptor (beta chain) emerged from a study of human T cells and chemical hapten exposure. Study context: Upper back patch tests used 0.01% DPC, scored after 6 days. Slight differences in pooled library volume were the main source of varying TCR yields across samples. The study's findings and limits: Donors' alopecia may make their immune response differ from healthy people's.

The library put unique molecular identifiers onto individual cDNA molecules. TCRdb re-analysed the RACE reads in MiXCR, keeping a single row per CDR3 protein. The sample includes fewer than 70,000 distinct CDR3 sequences, approximately 11% of them seen just once. Indicated time point: pre-sensitization, week 0. Treatment denoted: therapeutic diphenylcyclopropenone sensitization with weekly scalp DPC. Regarding this clonotype: Its antigen remains unidentified.

CDR3 length equals 17 residues. Germline values: CDR1 KGHSH, CDR2 LQKENI. V was pared by 3 bases and J by 1 base, with 7 bases of the junction left unmatched. This receptor was taken from a woman aged 50 to 65 with alopecia areata. Some clones in this sample may be carry-over from other donors' samples. Source: whole blood, taken in connection with sensitization to the hapten diphenylcyclopropenone (DPC). The chain recombines TRBV18 with TRBJ1-5; 9 bases are shared with TRBD1. CDR3: CASSPLPGQGSNQPQHF. For the CDR3, the DNA is TGTGCCAGCTCACCCCTACCGGGACAGGGAAGCAATCAGCCCCAGCATTTT.